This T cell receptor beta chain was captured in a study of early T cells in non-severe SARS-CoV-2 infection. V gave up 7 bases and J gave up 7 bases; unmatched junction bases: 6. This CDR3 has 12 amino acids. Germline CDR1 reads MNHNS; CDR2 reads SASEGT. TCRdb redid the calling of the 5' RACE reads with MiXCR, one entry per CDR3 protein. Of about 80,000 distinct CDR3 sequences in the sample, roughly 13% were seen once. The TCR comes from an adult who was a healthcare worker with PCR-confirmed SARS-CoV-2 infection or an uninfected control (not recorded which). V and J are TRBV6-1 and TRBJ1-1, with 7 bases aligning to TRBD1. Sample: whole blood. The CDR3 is CASTRDSREAFF. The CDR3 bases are TGTGCCAGCACTCGGGACAGCCGTGAAGCTTTCTTT.